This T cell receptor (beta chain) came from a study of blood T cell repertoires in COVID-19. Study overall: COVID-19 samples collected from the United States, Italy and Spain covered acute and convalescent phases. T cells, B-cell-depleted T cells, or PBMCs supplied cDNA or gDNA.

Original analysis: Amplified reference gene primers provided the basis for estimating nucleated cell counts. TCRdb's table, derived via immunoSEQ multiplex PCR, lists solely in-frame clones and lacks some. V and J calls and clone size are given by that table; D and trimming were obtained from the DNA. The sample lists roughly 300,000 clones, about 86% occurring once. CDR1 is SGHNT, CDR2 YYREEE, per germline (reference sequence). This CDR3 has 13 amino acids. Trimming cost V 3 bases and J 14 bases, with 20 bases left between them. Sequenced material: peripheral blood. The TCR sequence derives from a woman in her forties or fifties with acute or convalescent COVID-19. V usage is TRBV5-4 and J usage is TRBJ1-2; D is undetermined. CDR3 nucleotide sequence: TGTGCCAGCAGCTACCCGGAACCGGGAGTCGAGACCTTC. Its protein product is CASSYPEPGVETF.